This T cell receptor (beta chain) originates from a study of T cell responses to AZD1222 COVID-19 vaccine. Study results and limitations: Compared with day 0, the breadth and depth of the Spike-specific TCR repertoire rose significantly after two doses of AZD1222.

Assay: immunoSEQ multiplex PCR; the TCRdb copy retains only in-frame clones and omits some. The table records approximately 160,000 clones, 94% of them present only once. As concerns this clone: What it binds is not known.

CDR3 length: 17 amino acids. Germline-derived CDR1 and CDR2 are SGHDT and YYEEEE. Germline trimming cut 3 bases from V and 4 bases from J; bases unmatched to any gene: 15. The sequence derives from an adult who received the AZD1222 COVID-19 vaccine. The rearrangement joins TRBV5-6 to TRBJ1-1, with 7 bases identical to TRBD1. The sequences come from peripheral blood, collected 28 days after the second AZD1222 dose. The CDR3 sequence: CASSSGGQVYFGTEAFF. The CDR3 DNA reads TGTGCCAGCAGCTCCGGAGGACAGGTTTATTTTGGCACTGAAGCTTTCTTT. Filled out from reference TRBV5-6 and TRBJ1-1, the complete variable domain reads DAGVTQSPTHLIKTRGQQVTLRCSPKSGHDTVSWYQQALGQGPQFIFQYYEEEERQRGNFPDRFSGHQFPNYSSELNVNALLLGDSALYLCASSSGGQVYFGTEAFFGQGTRLTVV.